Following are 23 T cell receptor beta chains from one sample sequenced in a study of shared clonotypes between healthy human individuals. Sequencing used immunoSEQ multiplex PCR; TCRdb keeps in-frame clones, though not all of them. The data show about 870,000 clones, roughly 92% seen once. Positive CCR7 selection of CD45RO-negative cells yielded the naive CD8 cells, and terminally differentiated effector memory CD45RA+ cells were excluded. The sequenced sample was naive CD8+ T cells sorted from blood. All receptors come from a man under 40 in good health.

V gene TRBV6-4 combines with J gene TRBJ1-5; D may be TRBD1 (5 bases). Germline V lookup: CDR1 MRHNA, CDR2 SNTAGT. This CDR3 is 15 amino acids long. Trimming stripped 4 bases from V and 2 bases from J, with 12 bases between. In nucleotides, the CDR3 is TGTGCCAGCAGTGCGACAGAGGACGGCAATCAGCCCCAGCATTTT. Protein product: CASSATEDGNQPQHF.

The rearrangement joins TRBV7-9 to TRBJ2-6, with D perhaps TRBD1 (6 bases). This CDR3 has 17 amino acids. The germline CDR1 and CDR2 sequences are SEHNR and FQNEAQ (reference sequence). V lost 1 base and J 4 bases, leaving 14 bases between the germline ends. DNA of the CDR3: TGTGCCAGCAGCTTAGTCCACAGGGTTTCCGGGGCCAACGTCCTGACTTTC. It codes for CASSLVHRVSGANVLTF.

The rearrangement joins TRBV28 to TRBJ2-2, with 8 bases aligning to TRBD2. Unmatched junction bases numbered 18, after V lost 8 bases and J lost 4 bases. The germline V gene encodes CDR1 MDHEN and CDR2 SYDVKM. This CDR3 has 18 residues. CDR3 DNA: TGTGCCAGCGGTCACGACGATTCCGGGACTAGTCCCACCGGGGAGCTGTTTTTT. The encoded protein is CASGHDDSGTSPTGELFF.

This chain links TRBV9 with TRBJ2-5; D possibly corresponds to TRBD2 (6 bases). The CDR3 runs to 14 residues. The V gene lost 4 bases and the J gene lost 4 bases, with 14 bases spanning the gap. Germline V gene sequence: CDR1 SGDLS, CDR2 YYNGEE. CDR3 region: CASSQRRAGETQYF. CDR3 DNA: TGTGCCAGCAGCCAAAGGAGGGCCGGAGAGACCCAGTACTTC.

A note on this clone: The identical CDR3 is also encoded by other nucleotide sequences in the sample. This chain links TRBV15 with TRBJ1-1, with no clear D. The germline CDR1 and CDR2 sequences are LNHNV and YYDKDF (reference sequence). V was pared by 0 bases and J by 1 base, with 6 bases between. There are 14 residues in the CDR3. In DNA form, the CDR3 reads TGTGCCACCAGCAGAGATCTAGGGAACACTGAAGCTTTCTTT. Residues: CATSRDLGNTEAFF.

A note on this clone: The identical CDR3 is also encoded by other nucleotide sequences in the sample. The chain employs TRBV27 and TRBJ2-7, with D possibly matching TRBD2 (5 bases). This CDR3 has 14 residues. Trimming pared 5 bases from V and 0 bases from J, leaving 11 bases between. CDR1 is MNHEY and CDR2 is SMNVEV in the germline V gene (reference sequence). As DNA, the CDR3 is TGTGCCAGCAGTCTTAGCGTTAGCTCCTACGAGCAGTACTTC. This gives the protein CASSLSVSSYEQYF.

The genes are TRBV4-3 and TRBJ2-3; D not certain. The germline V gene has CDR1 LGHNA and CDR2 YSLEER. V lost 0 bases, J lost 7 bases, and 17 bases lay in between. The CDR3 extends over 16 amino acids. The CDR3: CASSQDWPTLKYTQYF. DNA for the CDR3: TGCGCCAGCAGCCAAGATTGGCCTACCCTCAAGTATACGCAGTATTTT.

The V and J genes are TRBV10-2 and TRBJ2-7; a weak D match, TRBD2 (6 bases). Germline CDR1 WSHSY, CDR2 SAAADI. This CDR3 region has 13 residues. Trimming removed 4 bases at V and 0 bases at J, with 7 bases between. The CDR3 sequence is CASSAGLSYEQYF. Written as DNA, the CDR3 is TGCGCCAGCAGTGCGGGACTCTCCTACGAGCAGTACTTC.

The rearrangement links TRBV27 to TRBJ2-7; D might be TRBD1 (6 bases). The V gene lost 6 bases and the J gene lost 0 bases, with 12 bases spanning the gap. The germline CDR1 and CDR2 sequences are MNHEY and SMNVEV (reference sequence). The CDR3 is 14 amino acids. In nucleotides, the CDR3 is TGTGCCAGCAGCCGACAGGTCAGCTCCTACGAGCAGTACTTC. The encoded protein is CASSRQVSSYEQYF.

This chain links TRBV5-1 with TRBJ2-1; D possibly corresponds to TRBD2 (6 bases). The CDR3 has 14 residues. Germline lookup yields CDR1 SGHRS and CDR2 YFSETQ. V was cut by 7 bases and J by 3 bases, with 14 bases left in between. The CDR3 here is CASGEEGYYNEQFF. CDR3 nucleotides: TGCGCCAGCGGAGAGGAGGGATACTACAATGAGCAGTTCTTC.

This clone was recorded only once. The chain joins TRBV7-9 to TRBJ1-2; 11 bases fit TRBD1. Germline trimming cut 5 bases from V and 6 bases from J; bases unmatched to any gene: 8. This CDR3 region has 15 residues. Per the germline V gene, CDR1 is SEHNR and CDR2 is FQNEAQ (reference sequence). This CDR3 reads CASSLGTGGPNGYTF. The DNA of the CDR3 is TGTGCCAGCAGCCTCGGGACAGGGGGACCGAATGGCTACACCTTC.

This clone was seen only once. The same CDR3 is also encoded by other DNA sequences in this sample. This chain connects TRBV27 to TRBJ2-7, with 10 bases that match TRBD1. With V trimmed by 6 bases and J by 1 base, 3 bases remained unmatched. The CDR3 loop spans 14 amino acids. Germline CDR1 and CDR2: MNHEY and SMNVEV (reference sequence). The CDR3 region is CASRDRGGSYEQYF. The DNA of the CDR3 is TGTGCCAGCAGGGACAGGGGGGGTTCCTACGAGCAGTACTTC.

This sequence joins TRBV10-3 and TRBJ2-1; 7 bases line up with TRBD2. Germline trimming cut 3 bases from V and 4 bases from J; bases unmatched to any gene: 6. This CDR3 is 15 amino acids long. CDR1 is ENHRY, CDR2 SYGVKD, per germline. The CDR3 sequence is CAISDGGTPYNEQFF. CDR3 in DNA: TGTGCCATCAGTGACGGGGGGACCCCTTACAATGAGCAGTTCTTC.

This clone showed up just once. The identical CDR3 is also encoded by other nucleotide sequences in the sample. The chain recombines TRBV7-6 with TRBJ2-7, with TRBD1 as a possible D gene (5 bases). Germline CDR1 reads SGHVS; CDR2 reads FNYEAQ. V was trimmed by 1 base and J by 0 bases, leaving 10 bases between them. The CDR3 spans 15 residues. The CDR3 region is CASSLGPGSSYEQYF. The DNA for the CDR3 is TGTGCCAGCAGCTTAGGGCCAGGGTCCTCCTACGAGCAGTACTTC.

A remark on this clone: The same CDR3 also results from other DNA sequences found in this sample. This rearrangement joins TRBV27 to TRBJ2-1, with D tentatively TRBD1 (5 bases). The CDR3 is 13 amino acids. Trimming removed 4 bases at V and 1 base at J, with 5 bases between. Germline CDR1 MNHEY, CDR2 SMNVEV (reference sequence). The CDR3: CASSSGSYNEQFF. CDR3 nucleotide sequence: TGTGCCAGCAGTTCAGGGTCCTACAATGAGCAGTTCTTC.

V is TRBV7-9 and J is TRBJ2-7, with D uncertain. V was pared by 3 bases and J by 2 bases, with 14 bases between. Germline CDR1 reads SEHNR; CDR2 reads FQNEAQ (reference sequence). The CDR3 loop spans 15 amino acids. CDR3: CASSLLGPHTYEQYF. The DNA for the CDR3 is TGTGCCAGCAGCTTGCTCGGGCCCCACACCTACGAGCAGTACTTC. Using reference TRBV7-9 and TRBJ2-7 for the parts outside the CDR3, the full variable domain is DTGVSQNPRHKITKRGQNVTFRCDPISEHNRLYWYRQTLGQGPEFLTYFQNEAQLEKSRLLSDRFSAERPKGSFSTLEIQRTEQGDSAMYLCASSLLGPHTYEQYFGPGTRLTVT.

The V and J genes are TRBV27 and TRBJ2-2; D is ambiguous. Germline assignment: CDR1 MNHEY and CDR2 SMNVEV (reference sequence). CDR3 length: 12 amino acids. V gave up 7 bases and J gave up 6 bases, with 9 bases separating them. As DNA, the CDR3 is TGTGCCAGCACCACGCCCCCCGGGGAGCTGTTTTTT. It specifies CASTTPPGELFF.

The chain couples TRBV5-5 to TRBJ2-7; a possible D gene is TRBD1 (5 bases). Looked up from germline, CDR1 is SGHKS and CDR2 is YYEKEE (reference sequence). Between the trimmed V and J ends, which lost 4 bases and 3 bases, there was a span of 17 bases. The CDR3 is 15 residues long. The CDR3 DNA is TGTGCCAGCAGCCGAACCCAGGACACTGTCTACGAGCAGTACTTC. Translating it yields CASSRTQDTVYEQYF. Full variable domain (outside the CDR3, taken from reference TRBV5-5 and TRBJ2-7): DAGVTQSPTHLIKTRGQQVTLRCSPISGHKSVSWYQQVLGQGPQFIFQYYEKEERGRGNFPDRFSARQFPNYSSELNVNALLLGDSALYLCASSRTQDTVYEQYFGPGTRLTVT.

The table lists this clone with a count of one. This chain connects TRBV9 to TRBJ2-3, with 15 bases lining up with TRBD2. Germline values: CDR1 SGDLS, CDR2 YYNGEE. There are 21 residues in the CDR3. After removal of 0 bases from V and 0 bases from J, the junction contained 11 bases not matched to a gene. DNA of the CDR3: TGTGCCAGCAGCGTAGTCCCTCCCGGACTAGCGGGAGGGTTAAGCACAGATACGCAGTATTTT. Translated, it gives CASSVVPPGLAGGLSTDTQYF.

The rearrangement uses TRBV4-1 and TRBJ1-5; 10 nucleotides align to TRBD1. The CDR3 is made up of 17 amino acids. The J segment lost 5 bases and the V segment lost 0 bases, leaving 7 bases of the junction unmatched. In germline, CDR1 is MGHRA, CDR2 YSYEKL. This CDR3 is CASSQDGGQGHHQPQHF. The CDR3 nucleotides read TGCGCCAGCAGCCAAGATGGGGGACAGGGGCATCATCAGCCCCAGCATTTT.

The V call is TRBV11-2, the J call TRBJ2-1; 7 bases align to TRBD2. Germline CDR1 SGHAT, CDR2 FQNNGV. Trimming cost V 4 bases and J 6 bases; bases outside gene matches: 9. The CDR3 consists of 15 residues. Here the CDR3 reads CASSSGAGDPNEQFF. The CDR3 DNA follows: TGTGCCAGCAGCTCCGGGGCGGGGGACCCCAATGAGCAGTTCTTC.

CDR3 in amino acids: CASSSWSGGNYGYTF. For the CDR3, the DNA is TGTGCCAGCAGCTCATGGTCGGGTGGAAACTATGGCTACACCTTC. The chain combines TRBV7-9 with TRBJ1-2; no definite D call. CDR1 is SEHNR, CDR2 FQNEAQ, per germline (reference sequence). V shed 4 bases and J shed 2 bases, with 14 bases lying between them. This CDR3 has 15 amino acids.

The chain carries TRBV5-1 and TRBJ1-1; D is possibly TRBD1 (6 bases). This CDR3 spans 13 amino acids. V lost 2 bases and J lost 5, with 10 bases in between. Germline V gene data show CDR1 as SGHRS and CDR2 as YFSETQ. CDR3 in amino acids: CASSLGGWTEAFF. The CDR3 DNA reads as TGCGCCAGCAGCTTAGGGGGGTGGACTGAAGCTTTCTTT.